The clone carrying this TCR beta chain was observed many times. The antigen is not known. V lost 4 bases, J lost 8 bases, and 11 bases lay in between. Germline V gene sequence: CDR1 KGHDR, CDR2 SFDVKD. The CDR3 is 13 residues long. This entry belongs to a study of molecular identifiers for immune sequencing clone quantification. Whole-study results and caveats: In naive cells, under 1% of molecules belonged to clones above 20 RNA copies, against over 97% in effector cells.

Each CDR3 protein is one row after TCRdb ran MiXCR on the PCR reads. The sample carries 300,000 to 400,000 distinct CDR3 sequences, roughly a quarter recorded once. J is TRBJ2-1 and V is TRBV24-1; D is unclear. This receptor was obtained from a human donor in good health. Some libraries in this study had Jurkat cell RNA spiked in. The sequenced material came from naive CD8+ T cells from blood, with Jurkat cell RNA spiked in. The subset here: FACS-sorted CD8+CD4-CCR7+CD45RA+ naive T cells. The CDR3 region is CATSDLLRDEQFF. CDR3 sequence (DNA): TGTGCCACCAGTGACCTACTTAGGGATGAGCAGTTCTTC.